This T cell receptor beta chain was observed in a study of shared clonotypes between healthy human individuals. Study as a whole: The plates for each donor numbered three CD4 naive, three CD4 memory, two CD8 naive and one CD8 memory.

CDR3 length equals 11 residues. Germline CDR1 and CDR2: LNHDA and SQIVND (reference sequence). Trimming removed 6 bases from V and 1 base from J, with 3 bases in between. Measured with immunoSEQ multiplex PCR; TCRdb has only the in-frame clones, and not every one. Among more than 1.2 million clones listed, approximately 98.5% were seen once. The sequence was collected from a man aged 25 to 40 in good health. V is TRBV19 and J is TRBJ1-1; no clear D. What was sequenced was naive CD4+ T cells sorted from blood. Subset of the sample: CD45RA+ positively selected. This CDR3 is CASRKNTEAFF. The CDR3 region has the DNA TGTGCCAGTAGGAAGAACACTGAAGCTTTCTTT.